The text below deals with one T cell receptor (beta chain). Its antigen remains unknown. The data belong to a study of cytomegalovirus exposure and HLA in healthy donors. A multiplex PCR was run with 60 Vbeta primers and 13 Jbeta primers. TCRdb's table, derived via immunoSEQ multiplex PCR, lists solely in-frame clones and lacks some. The sample consists of approximately 170,000 clones, approximately 76% of them appearing once. Germline-derived CDR1 and CDR2 are MGHRA and YSYEKL. The ends lost 4 bases at V and 4 bases at J; junction bases unmatched: 5. This CDR3 comprises 15 residues. Study-level results: The study had only CMV serostatus as immune exposure information. Later analysis revealed greater clonal expansion in HLA-associated TCR beta chains than in equally common others. With DRB1 most and HLA-C fewest, TCR association rates differed between HLA loci in a later analysis.

This receptor was taken from a woman between 18 and 29 years old in good health and CMV-seropositive. The chain couples TRBV4-1 to TRBJ1-1, with TRBD1 matching 11 bases. Material: PBMCs. The CDR3 is CASSPGQGASTEAFF. In DNA form, the CDR3 reads TGCGCCAGCAGCCCCGGACAGGGGGCCTCCACTGAAGCTTTCTTT.